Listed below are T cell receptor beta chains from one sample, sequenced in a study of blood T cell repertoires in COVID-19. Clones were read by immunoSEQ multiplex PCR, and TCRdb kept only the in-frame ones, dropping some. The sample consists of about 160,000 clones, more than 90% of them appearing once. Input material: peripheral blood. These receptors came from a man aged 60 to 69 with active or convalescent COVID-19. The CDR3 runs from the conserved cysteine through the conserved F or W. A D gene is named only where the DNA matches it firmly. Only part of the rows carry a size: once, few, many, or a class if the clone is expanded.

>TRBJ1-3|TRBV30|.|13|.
CAWRGAPGNTIYF
TGTGCCTGGAGAGGGGCTCCTGGAAACACCATATATTTT
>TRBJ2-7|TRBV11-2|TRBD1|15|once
CASSPGTGSSYEQYF
TGTGCCAGCAGCCCAGGGACAGGGAGCTCCTACGAGCAGTACTTC
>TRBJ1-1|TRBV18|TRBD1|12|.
CASSPRQGEAFF
TGTGCCAGCTCACCGAGACAGGGCGAAGCTTTCTTT
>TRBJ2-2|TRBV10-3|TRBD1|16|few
CAISESGQGNTGELFF
TGTGCCATCAGTGAGTCTGGACAGGGGAACACCGGGGAGCTGTTTTTT
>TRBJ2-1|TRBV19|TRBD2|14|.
CASSIVGGVNEQFF
TGTGCCAGTAGTATAGTTGGGGGGGTCAATGAGCAGTTCTTC
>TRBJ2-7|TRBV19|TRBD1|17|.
CASSIDVGRQGAFEQYF
TGTGCCAGTAGTATAGATGTGGGTAGACAGGGGGCGTTTGAGCAGTACTTC
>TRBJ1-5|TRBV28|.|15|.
CASSLQVSGYQPQHF
TGTGCCAGCAGTTTACAGGTATCAGGATATCAGCCCCAGCATTTT
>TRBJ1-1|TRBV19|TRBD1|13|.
CASSGQVRTEAFF
TGTGCCAGTAGCGGACAGGTGCGCACTGAAGCTTTCTTT
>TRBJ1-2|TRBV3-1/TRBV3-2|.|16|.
CASSQDGRGANYGYTF
TGTGCCAGCAGCCAAGATGGCCGGGGGGCTAACTATGGCTACACCTTC
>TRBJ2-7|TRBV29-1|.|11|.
CSYRQSYEQYF
TGCAGCTATCGACAGTCCTACGAGCAGTACTTC
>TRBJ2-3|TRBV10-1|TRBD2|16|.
CASRKTTSGSGDTQYF
TGCGCCAGCCGAAAAACGACTAGCGGGAGTGGAGATACGCAGTATTTT
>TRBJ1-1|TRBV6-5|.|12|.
CASSLGEVEAFF
TGTGCCAGCTCGTTAGGGGAAGTTGAAGCTTTCTTT
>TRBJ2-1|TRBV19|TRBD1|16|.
CASSIAGTGGFNEQFF
TGTGCCAGTAGTATAGCCGGGACAGGGGGGTTCAATGAGCAGTTCTTC
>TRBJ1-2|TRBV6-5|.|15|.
CASSYSIDSHYGYTF
TGTGCCAGCAGTTACTCGATCGATAGTCATTATGGCTACACCTTC
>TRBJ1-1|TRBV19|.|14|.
CASRTNSLNTEAFF
TGTGCCAGTAGAACAAATAGCCTGAACACTGAAGCTTTCTTT
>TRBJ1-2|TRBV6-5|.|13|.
CATLSERGHGYTF
TGTGCCACCCTGAGTGAAAGGGGTCATGGCTACACCTTC
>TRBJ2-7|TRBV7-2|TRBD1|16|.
CASSFRDRAHPYEQYF
TGTGCCAGCAGCTTTAGAGACAGGGCCCATCCCTACGAGCAGTACTTC
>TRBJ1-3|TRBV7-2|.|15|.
CASSRGGVAGNTIYF
TGTGCCAGCAGCCGGGGGGGCGTGGCTGGAAACACCATATATTTT